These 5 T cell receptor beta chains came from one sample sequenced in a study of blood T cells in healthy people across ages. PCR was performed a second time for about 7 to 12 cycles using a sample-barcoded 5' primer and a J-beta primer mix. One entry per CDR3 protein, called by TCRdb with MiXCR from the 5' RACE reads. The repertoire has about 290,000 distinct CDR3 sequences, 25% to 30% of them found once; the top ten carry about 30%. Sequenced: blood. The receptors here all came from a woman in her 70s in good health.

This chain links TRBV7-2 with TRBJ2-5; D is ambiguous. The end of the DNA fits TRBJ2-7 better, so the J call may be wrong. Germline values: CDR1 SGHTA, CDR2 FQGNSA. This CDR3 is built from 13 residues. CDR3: CASSSPPSYEQYF. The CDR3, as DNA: TGTGCCAGCAGCTCTCCCCCTAGTTACGAGCAGTACTTC.

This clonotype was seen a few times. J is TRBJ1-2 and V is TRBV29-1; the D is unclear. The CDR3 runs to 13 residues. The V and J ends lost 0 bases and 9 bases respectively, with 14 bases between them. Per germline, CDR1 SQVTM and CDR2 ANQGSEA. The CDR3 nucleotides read TGCAGCGTTGAAGATCGGAGACCTCTGAGCTACACCTTC. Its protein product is CSVEDRRPLSYTF.

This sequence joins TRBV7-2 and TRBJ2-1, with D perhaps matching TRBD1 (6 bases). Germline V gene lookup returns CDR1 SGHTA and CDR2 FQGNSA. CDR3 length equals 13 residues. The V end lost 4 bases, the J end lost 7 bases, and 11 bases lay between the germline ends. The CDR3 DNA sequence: TGTGCCAGCAGCTACAGGGTTAGGAATGAGCAGTTCTTC. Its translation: CASSYRVRNEQFF.

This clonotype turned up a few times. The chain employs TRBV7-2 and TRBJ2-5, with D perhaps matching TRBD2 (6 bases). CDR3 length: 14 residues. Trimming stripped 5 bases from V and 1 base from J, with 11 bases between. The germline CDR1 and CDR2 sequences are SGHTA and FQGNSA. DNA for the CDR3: TGTGCCAGCAGCCGAAGAGCGGGCCAAGAGACCCAGTACTTC. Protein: CASSRRAGQETQYF.

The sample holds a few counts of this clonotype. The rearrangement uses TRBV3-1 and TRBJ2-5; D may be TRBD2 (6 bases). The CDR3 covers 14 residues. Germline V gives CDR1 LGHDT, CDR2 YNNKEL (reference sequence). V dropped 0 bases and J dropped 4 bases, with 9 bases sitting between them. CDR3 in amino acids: CASSQEGGLETQYF. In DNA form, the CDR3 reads TGTGCCAGCAGCCAAGAGGGGGGTCTAGAGACCCAGTACTTC.